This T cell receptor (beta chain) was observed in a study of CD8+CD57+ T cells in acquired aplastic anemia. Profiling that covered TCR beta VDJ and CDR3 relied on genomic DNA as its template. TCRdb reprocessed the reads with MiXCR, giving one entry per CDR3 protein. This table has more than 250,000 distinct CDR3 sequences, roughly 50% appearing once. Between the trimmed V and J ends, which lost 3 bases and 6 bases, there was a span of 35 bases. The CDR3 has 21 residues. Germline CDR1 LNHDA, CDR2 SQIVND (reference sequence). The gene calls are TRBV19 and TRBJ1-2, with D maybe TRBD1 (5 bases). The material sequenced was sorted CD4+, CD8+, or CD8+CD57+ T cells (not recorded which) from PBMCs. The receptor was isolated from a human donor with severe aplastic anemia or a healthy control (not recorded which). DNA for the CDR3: TGTGCCAGTAGTATTAGGGGTCGCCTACCGAGGGGCACACCGGGGAGTGATGGCTACACCTTC. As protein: CASSIRGRLPRGTPGSDGYTF.